The present T cell receptor beta chain was sequenced within a study of vaccination effects on CD4 cells after COVID-19. Antigen-specific CD4+ T cells were expanded (with viral peptide pools) by the ViraFEST assay ahead of sequencing. Scientists isolated CD4+ T cells after a roughly 10-day culture period ended. Each participant received a vaccine that was either BNT162b2 or mRNA-1273, given as two doses. This table comes from immunoSEQ multiplex PCR, and its TCRdb copy is limited to in-frame clones, with some not included. Of fewer than 85,000 clones in the sample, 76% were seen once. A note on this clone: Its antigen is still unknown.

The source is a human donor who received a COVID-19 vaccine. The sample was CD4+ T cells from PBMCs cultured with HCoV-OC43 spike peptides, taken after COVID-19 vaccination. The subset denotes: HCoV-OC43 spike overlapping peptide pool stimulation.

The CDR3 sequence is CASSVGYSPLHF. In DNA form, the CDR3 reads TGTGCCAGCAGTGTGGGGTATTCACCCCTCCACTTT. The chain carries TRBV25-1 and TRBJ1-6, with D uncertain. Per the germline V gene, CDR1 is MGHDK and CDR2 is SYGVNS. The CDR3 runs to 12 residues. The V gene lost 4 bases and the J gene lost 8 bases, with 6 bases spanning the gap.